These 3 T cell receptor beta chains were all obtained from the same sample, sequenced in a study of blood T cell repertoires in COVID-19. Using immunoSEQ multiplex PCR, the repertoire was profiled, and TCRdb retains in-frame clones only, with some absent. The sample holds 240,000 or so clones, about 81% seen once. The sequenced sample consisted of peripheral blood. The receptors come from an older woman with active or convalescent COVID-19.

This chain uses TRBV20-1 with TRBJ2-7; D may be TRBD1 (6 bases). Between the trimmed V and J ends, which lost 5 bases and 2 bases, there was a span of 7 bases. This CDR3 spans 11 amino acids. CDR1 and CDR2 (germline): DFQATT, SNEGSKA (reference sequence). CDR3 region: CSAQGTYEQYF. The CDR3, as DNA: TGCAGTGCTCAGGGGACCTACGAGCAGTACTTC.

As DNA, the CDR3 is TGTGCCAGCTCAAGACAGTGGACTAATGAAAAACTGTTTTTT. Translated: CASSRQWTNEKLFF. The gene calls are TRBV18 and TRBJ1-4, with D perhaps TRBD1 (5 bases). Germline values: CDR1 KGHSH, CDR2 LQKENI. V was pared by 5 bases and J by 2 bases, with 9 bases between. The CDR3 totals 14 residues.

The chain has TRBV5-3 and TRBJ1-5, with 7 bases matching TRBD1. TRBV5-3 is an open reading frame, and its role is uncertain. This CDR3 contains 22 residues. With V trimmed by 4 bases and J by 0 bases, 25 bases remained unmatched. The CDR3 reads CARSGDRDHDPPGAYSNQPQHF. As DNA, the CDR3 is TGTGCCAGAAGCGGGGACAGAGACCATGACCCTCCTGGGGCCTATAGCAATCAGCCCCAGCATTTT.